These T cell receptor beta chains were read from a single sample in a study of T cell clonotyping in hematopoietic cell transplantation. Clones were sequenced by immunoSEQ multiplex PCR, and TCRdb holds only the in-frame ones, with some missing. The data show 60,000 to 75,000 clones, with 94% seen just once and roughly 1.7% held by the top ten. The sample taken for sequencing was peripheral blood mononuclear cells. All receptors come from a man aged 50-59 years in good health. Some clones in this sample may be carry-over from other donors' samples. CDR3s include the opening cysteine and the closing phenylalanine or tryptophan. D genes are given only for firm matches.

j_gene | len | v_gene | d_gene | CDR3aa | CDR3nt
TRBJ1-1 | 13 | TRBV6-5 | . | CASMKNGRAEAFF | TGTGCCAGCATGAAGAATGGTCGAGCTGAAGCTTTCTTT
TRBJ2-1 | 14 | TRBV6-5 | . | CASSSRGLYNEQFF | TGTGCCAGCAGTTCCAGGGGACTTTACAATGAGCAGTTCTTC
TRBJ2-7 | 14 | TRBV5-1 | . | CASSSKTGTYEQYF | TGCGCCAGCAGCTCCAAGACAGGAACCTACGAGCAGTACTTC
TRBJ2-3 | 14 | TRBV5-4 | . | CASTDSQGADTQYF | TGTGCCAGCACCGATTCACAGGGCGCAGATACGCAGTATTTT
TRBJ1-2 | 17 | TRBV28 | TRBD1 | CASRESGTGLTSYGYTF | TGTGCCAGCAGAGAATCCGGGACAGGGCTAACTAGCTATGGCTACACCTTC
TRBJ1-2 | 13 | TRBV6-5 | . | CASSYLNRDSYTF | TGTGCCAGCAGTTACTTAAACAGGGATAGCTACACCTTC
TRBJ1-5 | 13 | TRBV30 | . | CALSGQDNQPQHF | TGTGCCCTTTCAGGCCAAGACAATCAGCCCCAGCATTTT
TRBJ1-5 | 13 | TRBV6-1 | . | CASTGEPSQPQHF | TGTGCCAGCACTGGAGAGCCGAGTCAGCCCCAGCATTTT
TRBJ1-2 | 14 | TRBV4-3 | . | CASSQDRGDYGYTF | TGCGCCAGCAGCCAAGATCGAGGGGACTATGGCTACACCTTC
TRBJ1-5 | 13 | TRBV25-1 | . | CASSDRENQPQHF | TGTGCCAGCAGTGACAGGGAGAATCAGCCCCAGCATTTT
TRBJ1-3 | 15 | TRBV14 | . | CASSRAGTARATIYF | TGTGCCAGCAGCCGAGCCGGGACGGCGAGAGCCACCATATATTTT
TRBJ2-1 | 16 | TRBV7-2 | TRBD2 | CASSILAGGVYNEQFF | TGTGCCAGCAGCATCCTAGCGGGAGGGGTGTACAATGAGCAGTTCTTC
TRBJ2-2 | 13 | TRBV6-5 | . | CASSYKGAGELFF | TGTGCCAGCAGTTACAAGGGAGCCGGGGAGCTGTTTTTT
TRBJ1-6 | 14 | TRBV11-2 | . | CASSLTGGNSPLHF | TGTGCCAGCAGCTTAACTGGAGGGAATTCACCCCTCCACTTT
TRBJ1-2 | 16 | TRBV7-8 | TRBD1 | CASSSGRDRGRYGYTF | TGTGCCAGCAGCTCCGGACGGGACAGGGGACGATATGGCTACACCTTC
TRBJ2-6 | 17 | TRBV14 | . | CASSQGSIPSGANVLTF | TGTGCCAGCAGCCAAGGCAGCATCCCCTCTGGGGCCAACGTCCTGACTTTC
TRBJ2-1 | 11 | TRBV6-5 | . | CASSARGWEFF | TGTGCCAGCAGTGCCCGGGGCTGGGAGTTCTTC
TRBJ1-4 | 15 | TRBV28 | . | CASSVRQDANEKLFF | TGTGCCAGCAGTGTCCGACAGGACGCTAATGAAAAACTGTTTTTT
TRBJ2-2 | 14 | TRBV7-7 | . | CASSLALSAGELFF | TGTGCCAGCAGCTTAGCACTGTCTGCCGGGGAGCTGTTTTTT
TRBJ2-7 | 15 | TRBV7-9 | TRBD2 | CASSLSLAGHYEQYF | TGTGCCAGCAGCTTATCCCTAGCGGGGCACTACGAGCAGTACTTC
TRBJ2-7 | 14 | TRBV5-4 | TRBD1 | CASSSQGQRYEQYF | TGTGCCAGCAGCTCGCAGGGACAGAGGTACGAGCAGTACTTC
TRBJ1-4 | 16 | TRBV5-6 | TRBD1 | CASSLAPGQGYEKLFF | TGTGCCAGCAGCTTGGCCCCGGGACAGGGGTACGAAAAACTGTTTTTT
TRBJ2-3 | 18 | TRBV28 | . | CASSVNRVAGVHTDTQYF | TGTGCCAGCAGTGTTAACAGGGTGGCGGGGGTTCACACAGATACGCAGTATTTT
TRBJ2-3 | 14 | TRBV7-2 | . | CASSLGGFWDTQYF | TGTGCCAGCAGCTTAGGTGGTTTCTGGGATACGCAGTATTTT
TRBJ1-5 | 14 | TRBV6-1 | . | CASSESWGNQPQHF | TGTGCCAGCAGTGAGAGCTGGGGCAATCAGCCCCAGCATTTT
TRBJ2-7 | 13 | TRBV7-9 | . | CASSSTVTYEQYF | TGTGCCAGCAGCTCGACAGTTACCTACGAGCAGTACTTC
TRBJ1-1 | 13 | TRBV7-8 | . | CASSRQDKLSAFF | TGTGCCAGCAGCCGCCAGGATAAGCTCTCAGCTTTCTTT